This TCR beta chain comes out of a study of T cell responses to AZD1222 COVID-19 vaccine. The table came from immunoSEQ multiplex PCR; TCRdb's copy has only in-frame clones and leaves some out. The repertoire has 95,000 to 150,000 clones, more than 80% of them found once; the top ten carry approximately 3.3%. Germline V CDR1 and CDR2: MDHEN, SYDVKM. The V end lost 8 bases, the J end lost 7 bases, and 17 bases lay between the germline ends. This CDR3 comprises 13 residues. This material consisted of peripheral blood, taken on day 0 of AZD1222 vaccination. The gene calls are TRBV28 and TRBJ1-1, with a weak D call TRBD1 (5 bases). The clonotype was recovered from an adult in good health. CDR3 bases: TGTGCCAGCTTGGGGGTTCGGGTTCTTGAAGCTTTCTTT. This gives the protein CASLGVRVLEAFF. The full variable domain, completed using reference TRBV28 and TRBJ1-1, is DVKVTQSSRYLVKRTGEKVFLECVQDMDHENMFWYRQDPGLGLRLIYFSYDVKMKEKGDIPEGYSVSREKKERFSLILESASTNQTSMYLCASLGVRVLEAFFGQGTRLTVV.